The next 11 T cell receptor beta chains were all read from a single sample in a study of vaccination and CD4 T cells after COVID-19. Specified time point: late sampling 161 to 241 days after vaccination in three convalescent patients. The treatment was: roughly 10-day PBMC culture with coronavirus spike peptide pools or control peptides (ViraFEST assay). The Oncomine TCR Beta short-read assay was what sequenced the DNA obtained from cultured CD4+ T cells. TCRdb used MiXCR to reprocess the PCR reads, holding one entry per CDR3 protein. Among around 20,000 distinct CDR3 sequences listed, around a third were seen once. Their antigen targets remain unknown. Here the sequenced sample was CD4+ T cells from blood, cultured in vitro, taken about 7 months after SARS-CoV-2 vaccination. The origin of the receptors is a human donor who had recovered from COVID-19.

This clonotype has just a few counts. The chain links TRBV7-2 to TRBJ1-6, with D perhaps TRBD1 (6 bases). This CDR3 comprises 15 residues. The germline CDR1 and CDR2 sequences are SGHTA and FQGNSA. Trimming pared 5 bases from V and 7 bases from J, leaving 15 bases between. CDR3 sequence reads: CASSLQTGANSPLHF. DNA of the CDR3: TGTGCCAGCAGCCTACAGACAGGAGCAAATTCACCCCTCCACTTT.

V and J are TRBV19 and TRBJ2-1; 7 bases fit TRBD1. CDR1 and CDR2 from the germline V gene are LNHDA and SQIVND (reference sequence). With 4 bases clipped from V and 4 bases from J, the junction kept 4 bases outside the gene matches. The CDR3 length is 14 residues. This chain's CDR3 is CASSRDREYNEQFF. The DNA of the CDR3 is TGTGCCAGTAGTAGAGACAGGGAGTACAATGAGCAGTTCTTC.

The chain joins TRBV7-9 to TRBJ2-3, with 8 bases lining up with TRBD2. CDR3 length: 15 amino acids. Germline V gene lookup returns CDR1 SEHNR and CDR2 FQNEAQ (reference sequence). The J segment lost 4 bases and the V segment lost 0 bases, leaving 3 bases of the junction unmatched. This CDR3 is CASSLAGLEADTQYF. In nucleotides, the CDR3 is TGTGCCAGCAGCTTAGCGGGACTAGAGGCAGATACGCAGTATTTT.

V gene TRBV20-1 combines with J gene TRBJ1-6; TRBD1 agrees at 7 bases. V dropped 6 bases and J dropped 5; count of bases not matched to a gene: 10. There are 15 residues in the CDR3. Germline loops: CDR1 DFQATT, CDR2 SNEGSKA (reference sequence). The CDR3, as DNA: TGCAGTGCGGTCACAGGGGAGCTTAATAATTCACCCCTCCACTTT. Its protein product is CSAVTGELNNSPLHF.

The genes are TRBV28 and TRBJ1-5; TRBD1 agrees at 10 bases. The V and J ends lost 5 bases and 5 bases, in that order; junction bases with no gene match: 6. The germline V gene encodes CDR1 MDHEN and CDR2 SYDVKM. The CDR3 spans 15 residues. This chain's CDR3 is CASSVGTGVDQPQHF. For the CDR3, the DNA is TGTGCCAGCAGTGTTGGGACAGGGGTAGATCAGCCCCAGCATTTT.

This clonotype came up a few times. The chain links TRBV7-8 to TRBJ2-3; 9 bases line up with TRBD2. J was trimmed by 3 bases and V by 7 bases; bases with no gene match: 8. This CDR3 comprises 15 residues. Germline values: CDR1 SGHVS, CDR2 FQNEAQ. The CDR3 region is CASKNLAGRTDTQYF. The CDR3 DNA reads as TGTGCCAGCAAAAACCTAGCGGGAAGGACAGATACGCAGTATTTT.

V usage is TRBV19 and J usage is TRBJ1-2, with 8 bases that match TRBD1. V shed 9 bases, J shed 4 bases, and the junction held 4 bases outside the gene matches. Germline V gene data show CDR1 as LNHDA and CDR2 as SQIVND (reference sequence). The CDR3 has 12 residues. CDR3 loop: CASQGQGYGYTF. In DNA, the CDR3 is TGTGCCAGCCAAGGACAGGGCTATGGCTACACCTTC.

This sequence joins TRBV27 and TRBJ2-5; 7 nucleotides line up with TRBD1. The CDR3 has 14 amino acids. The J segment lost 5 bases and the V segment lost 5 bases, leaving 8 bases of the junction unmatched. The V gene's germline CDR1 is MNHEY and CDR2 SMNVEV (reference sequence). This CDR3 is CASSQQGFGETQYF. The DNA of the CDR3 is TGTGCCAGCAGTCAACAGGGGTTCGGGGAGACCCAGTACTTC.

This chain uses TRBV20-1 with TRBJ1-2, with D perhaps matching TRBD1 (5 bases). The germline CDR1 and CDR2 sequences are DFQATT and SNEGSKA (reference sequence). Trimming removed 4 bases at V and 8 bases at J, with 17 bases between. This CDR3 is built from 13 residues. For the CDR3, the DNA is TGCAGTGCTACCAGACAGAGTTTGGACGGCTACACCTTC. Protein: CSATRQSLDGYTF.

The chain links TRBV2 to TRBJ1-2; TRBD1 agrees at 7 bases. J was trimmed by 4 bases and V by 8 bases; bases with no gene match: 4. Germline V gene data show CDR1 as SNHLY and CDR2 as FYNNEI. The CDR3 has 12 amino acids. The CDR3 region has the DNA TGTGCCAGCGGATGGGACAGCTATGGCTACACCTTC. This gives the protein CASGWDSYGYTF.

The chain uses TRBV24-1 and TRBJ1-2; D unclear. The length of the CDR3 is 13 residues. Germline CDR1 and CDR2: KGHDR and SFDVKD. V was shortened by 2 bases and J by 4 bases, with 7 bases between the two germline ends. This CDR3 is CATSDSGGYGYTF. The CDR3 DNA sequence: TGTGCCACCAGTGATTCAGGTGGCTATGGCTACACCTTC.